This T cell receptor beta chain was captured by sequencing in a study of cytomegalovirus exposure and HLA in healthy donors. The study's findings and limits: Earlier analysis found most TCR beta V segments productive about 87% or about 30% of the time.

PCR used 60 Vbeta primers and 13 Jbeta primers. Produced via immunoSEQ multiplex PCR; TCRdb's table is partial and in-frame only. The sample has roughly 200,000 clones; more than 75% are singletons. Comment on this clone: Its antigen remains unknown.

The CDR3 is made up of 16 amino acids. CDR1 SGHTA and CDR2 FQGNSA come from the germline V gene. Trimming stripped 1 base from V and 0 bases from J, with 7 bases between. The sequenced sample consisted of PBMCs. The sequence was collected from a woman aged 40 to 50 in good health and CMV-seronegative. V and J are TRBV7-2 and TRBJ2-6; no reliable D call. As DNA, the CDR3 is TGTGCCAGCAGCTTAGAACGCGGCTCTGGGGCCAACGTCCTGACTTTC. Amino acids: CASSLERGSGANVLTF. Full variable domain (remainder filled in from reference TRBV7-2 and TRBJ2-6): GAGVSQSPSNKVTEKGKDVELRCDPISGHTALYWYRQSLGQGLEFLIYFQGNSAPDKSGLPSDRFSAERTGGSVSTLTIQRTQQEDSAVYLCASSLERGSGANVLTFGAGSRLTVL.